This TCR beta chain was recorded in a study of blood T cell repertoires in COVID-19. Generated by immunoSEQ multiplex PCR, the TCRdb table keeps only in-frame clones and is missing some. The sample includes fewer than 300,000 clones, approximately 93% of them seen just once. This CDR3 contains 15 residues. Germline CDR1 and CDR2: ENHRY and SYGVKD. J lost 5 bases, V lost 5 bases, and 5 bases had no gene match. The J gene is TRBJ2-1, the V gene TRBV10-3; 11 nucleotides agree with TRBD2. The TCR sequence derives from a woman younger than 45 with COVID-19, enrolled during active disease. The specimen was peripheral blood. CDR3 sequence (DNA): TGTGCCATCAGTCTAGCGGGAGGAAACAACAATGAGCAGTTCTTC. Translating it yields CAISLAGGNNNEQFF.